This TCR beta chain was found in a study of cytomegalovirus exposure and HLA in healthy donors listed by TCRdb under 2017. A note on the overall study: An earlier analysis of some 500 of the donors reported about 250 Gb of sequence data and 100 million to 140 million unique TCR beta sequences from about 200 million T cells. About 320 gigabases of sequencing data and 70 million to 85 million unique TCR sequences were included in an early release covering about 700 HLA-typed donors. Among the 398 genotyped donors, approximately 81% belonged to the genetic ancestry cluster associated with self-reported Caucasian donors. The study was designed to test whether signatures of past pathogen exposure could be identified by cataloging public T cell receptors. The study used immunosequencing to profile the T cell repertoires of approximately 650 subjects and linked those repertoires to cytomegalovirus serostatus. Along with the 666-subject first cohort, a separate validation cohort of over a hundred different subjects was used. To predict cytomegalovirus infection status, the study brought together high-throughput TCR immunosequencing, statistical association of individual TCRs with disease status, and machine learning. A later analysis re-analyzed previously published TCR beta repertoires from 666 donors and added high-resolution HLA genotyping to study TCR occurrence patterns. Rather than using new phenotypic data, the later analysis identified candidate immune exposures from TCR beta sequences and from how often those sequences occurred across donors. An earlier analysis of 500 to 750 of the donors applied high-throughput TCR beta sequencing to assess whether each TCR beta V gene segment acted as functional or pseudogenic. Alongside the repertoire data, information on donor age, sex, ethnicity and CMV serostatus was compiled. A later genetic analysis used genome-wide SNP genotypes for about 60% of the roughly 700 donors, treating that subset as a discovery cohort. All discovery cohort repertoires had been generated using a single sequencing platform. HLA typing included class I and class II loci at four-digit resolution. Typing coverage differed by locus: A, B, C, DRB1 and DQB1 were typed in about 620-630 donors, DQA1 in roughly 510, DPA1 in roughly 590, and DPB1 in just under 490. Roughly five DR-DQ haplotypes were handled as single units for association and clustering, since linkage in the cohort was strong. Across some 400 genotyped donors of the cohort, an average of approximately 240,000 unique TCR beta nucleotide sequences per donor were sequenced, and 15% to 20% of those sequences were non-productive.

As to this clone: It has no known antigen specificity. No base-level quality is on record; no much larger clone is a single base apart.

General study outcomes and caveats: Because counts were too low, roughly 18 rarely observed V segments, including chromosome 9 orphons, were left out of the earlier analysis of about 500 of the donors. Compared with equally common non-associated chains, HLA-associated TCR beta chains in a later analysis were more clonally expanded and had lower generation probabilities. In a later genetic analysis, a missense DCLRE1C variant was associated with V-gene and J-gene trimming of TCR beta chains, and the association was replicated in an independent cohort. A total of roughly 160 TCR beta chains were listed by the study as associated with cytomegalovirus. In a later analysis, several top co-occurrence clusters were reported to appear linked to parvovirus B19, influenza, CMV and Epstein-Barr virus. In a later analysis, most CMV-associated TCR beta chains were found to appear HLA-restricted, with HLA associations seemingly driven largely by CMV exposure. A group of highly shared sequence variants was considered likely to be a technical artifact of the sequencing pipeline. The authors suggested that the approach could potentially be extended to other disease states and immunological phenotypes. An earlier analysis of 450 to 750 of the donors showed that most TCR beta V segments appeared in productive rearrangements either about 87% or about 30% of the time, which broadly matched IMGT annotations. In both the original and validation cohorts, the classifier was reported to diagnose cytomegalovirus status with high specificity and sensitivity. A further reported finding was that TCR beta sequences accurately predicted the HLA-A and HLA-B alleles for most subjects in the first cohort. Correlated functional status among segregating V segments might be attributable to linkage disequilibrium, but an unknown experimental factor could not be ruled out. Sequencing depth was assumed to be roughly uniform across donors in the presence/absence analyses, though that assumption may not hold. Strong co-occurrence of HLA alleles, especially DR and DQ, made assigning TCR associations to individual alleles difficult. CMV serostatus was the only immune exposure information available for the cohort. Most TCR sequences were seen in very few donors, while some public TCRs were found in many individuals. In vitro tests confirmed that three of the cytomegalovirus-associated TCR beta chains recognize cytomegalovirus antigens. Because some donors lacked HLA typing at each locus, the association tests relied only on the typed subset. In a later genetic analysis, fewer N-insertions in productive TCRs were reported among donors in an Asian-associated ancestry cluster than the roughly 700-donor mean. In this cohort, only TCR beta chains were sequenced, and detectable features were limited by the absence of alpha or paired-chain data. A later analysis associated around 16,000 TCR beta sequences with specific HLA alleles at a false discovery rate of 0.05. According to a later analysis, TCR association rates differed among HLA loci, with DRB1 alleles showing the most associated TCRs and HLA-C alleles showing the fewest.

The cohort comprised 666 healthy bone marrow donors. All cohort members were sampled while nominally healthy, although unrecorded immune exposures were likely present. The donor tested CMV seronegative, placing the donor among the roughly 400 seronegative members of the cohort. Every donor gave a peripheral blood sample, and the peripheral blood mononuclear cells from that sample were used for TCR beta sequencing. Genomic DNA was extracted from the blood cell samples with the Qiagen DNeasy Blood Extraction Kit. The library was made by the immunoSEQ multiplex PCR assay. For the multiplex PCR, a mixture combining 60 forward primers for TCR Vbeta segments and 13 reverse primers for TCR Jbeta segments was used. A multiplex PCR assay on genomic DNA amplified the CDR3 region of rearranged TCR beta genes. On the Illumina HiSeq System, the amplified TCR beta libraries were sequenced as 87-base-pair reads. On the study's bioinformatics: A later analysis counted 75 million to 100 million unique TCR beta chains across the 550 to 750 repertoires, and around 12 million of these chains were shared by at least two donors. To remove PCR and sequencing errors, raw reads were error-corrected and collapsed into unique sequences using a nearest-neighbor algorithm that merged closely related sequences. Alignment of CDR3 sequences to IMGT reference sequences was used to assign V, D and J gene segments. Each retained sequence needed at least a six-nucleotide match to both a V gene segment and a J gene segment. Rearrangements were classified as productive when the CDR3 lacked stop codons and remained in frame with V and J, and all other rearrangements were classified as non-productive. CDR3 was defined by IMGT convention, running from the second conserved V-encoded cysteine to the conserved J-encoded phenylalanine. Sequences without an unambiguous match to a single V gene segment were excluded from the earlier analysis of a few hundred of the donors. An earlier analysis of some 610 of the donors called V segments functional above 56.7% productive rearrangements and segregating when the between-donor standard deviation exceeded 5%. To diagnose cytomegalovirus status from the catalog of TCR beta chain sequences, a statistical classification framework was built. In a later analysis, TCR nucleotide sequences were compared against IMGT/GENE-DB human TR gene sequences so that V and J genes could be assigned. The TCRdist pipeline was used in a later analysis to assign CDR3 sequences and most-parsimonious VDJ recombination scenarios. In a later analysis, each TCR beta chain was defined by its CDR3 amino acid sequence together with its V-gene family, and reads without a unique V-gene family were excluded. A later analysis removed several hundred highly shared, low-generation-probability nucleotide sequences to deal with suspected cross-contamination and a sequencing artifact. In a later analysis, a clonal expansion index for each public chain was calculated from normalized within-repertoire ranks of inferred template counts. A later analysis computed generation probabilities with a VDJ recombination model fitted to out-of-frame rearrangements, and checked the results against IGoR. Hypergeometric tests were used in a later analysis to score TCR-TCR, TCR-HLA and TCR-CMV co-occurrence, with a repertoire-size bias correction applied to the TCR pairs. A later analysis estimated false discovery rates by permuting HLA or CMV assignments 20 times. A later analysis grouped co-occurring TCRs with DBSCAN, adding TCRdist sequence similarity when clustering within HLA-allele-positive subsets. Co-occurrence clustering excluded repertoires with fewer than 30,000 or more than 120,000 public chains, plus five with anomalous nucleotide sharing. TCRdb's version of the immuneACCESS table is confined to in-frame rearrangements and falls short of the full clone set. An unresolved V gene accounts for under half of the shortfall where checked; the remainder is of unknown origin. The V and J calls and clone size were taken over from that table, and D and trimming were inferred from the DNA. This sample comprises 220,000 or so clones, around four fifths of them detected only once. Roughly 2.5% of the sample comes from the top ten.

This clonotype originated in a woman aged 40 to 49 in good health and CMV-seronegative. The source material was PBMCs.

The CDR3 protein is CASSQPLVQGIAYNEQFF. The nucleotide sequence reads as follows: TGTGCCAGCAGCCAACCTCTGGTGCAGGGAATAGCCTACAATGAGCAGTTCTTC. The rearrangement joined TRBV4-2 to TRBJ2-1; the D region possibly corresponds to TRBD1 (5 bases align). The CDR3 starts with the cysteine, ends with the phenylalanine, and has 18 residues. Only CDR3 DNA remains: 54 bases, in frame from the first base. The germline V gene sets CDR1 to LGHNA and CDR2 to YNFKEQ. V is shortened by 2 bases, J by 2 bases, and the region joining them spans 19 bases.